The 9 T cell receptor beta chains listed next were all sequenced from one sample in a study of blood T cell repertoires in COVID-19. The assay was immunoSEQ multiplex PCR, and TCRdb's table has in-frame clones only and misses some. The sample lists roughly 100,000 clones, 75% to 90% seen once, with 13% in the top ten. The sequencing sample was made of peripheral blood. The receptor set was obtained from a human donor in a cohort sampled during active or convalescent COVID-19.

The chain couples TRBV13 to TRBJ2-7; 10 bases map to TRBD2. This CDR3 comprises 16 residues. Germline CDR1 and CDR2: PRHDT and FYEKMQ (reference sequence). V trimming: 4 bases; J trimming: 4 bases; junction bases outside the gene matches: 10. The CDR3: CASSSLAGVAKYEQYF. The DNA of the CDR3 is TGTGCCAGCAGCTCTCTAGCGGGGGTCGCGAAATACGAGCAGTACTTC.

This clone has just a few counts. The chain joins TRBV21-1 to TRBJ1-4. TRBV21-1 is designated a pseudogene. The CDR3 length is 14 residues. CDR3 bases: TGTGCCGGACCCAAGGGAGGAACTAATGAAAAACTGTTTTTT. This translates into CAGPKGGTNEKLFF.

V gene TRBV2 combines with J gene TRBJ1-3, with 10 bases aligning to TRBD1. V lost 7 bases, J lost 2 bases, and 5 bases stayed unmatched. From germline, CDR1 is SNHLY and CDR2 FYNNEI. The CDR3 covers 15 residues. The CDR3 DNA sequence: TGTGCCAGCATTATGGACAGGGGGGCTGGAAACACCATATATTTT. Translation: CASIMDRGAGNTIYF.

The chain has TRBV7-9 and TRBJ2-3; 9 bases map to TRBD2. The CDR3 totals 17 residues. Germline V gene sequence: CDR1 SEHNR, CDR2 FQNEAQ (reference sequence). Unmatched junction bases numbered 9, after V lost 3 bases and J lost 2 bases. The CDR3, as DNA: TGTGCCAGCAGCTTGGACCCTAGCGGGGCCTTCACAGATACGCAGTATTTT. Amino acids: CASSLDPSGAFTDTQYF.

The CDR3 is CASSLAPTGATSGVTDTQYF. The CDR3 DNA follows: TGCGCCAGCAGCTTGGCGCCGACAGGGGCGACTAGCGGGGTCACAGATACGCAGTATTTT. The chain employs TRBV5-1 and TRBJ2-3; 11 bases align to TRBD2. Germline CDR1 is SGHRS and CDR2 is YFSETQ. The CDR3 is 20 residues long. J gave up 2 bases and V 0 bases, and 14 bases lay outside the gene matches.

The V and J genes are TRBV30 and TRBJ1-2; 10 bases line up with TRBD1. Unmatched junction bases numbered 8, after V lost 2 bases and J lost 8 bases. CDR3 length: 14 amino acids. Germline lookup yields CDR1 GTSNPN and CDR2 SVGIG (reference sequence). As DNA, the CDR3 is TGTGCCTGGAGTAAGGACAGGGGGGAAAAAGGCTACACCTTC. Its protein is CAWSKDRGEKGYTF.

The CDR3 is CASSQPGYNTEAFF. The CDR3 DNA reads as TGCGCCAGCAGTCAACCAGGGTATAACACTGAAGCTTTCTTT. The chain combines TRBV5-1 with TRBJ1-1; TRBD1 is a possible D gene (5 bases). Germline V gene lookup returns CDR1 SGHRS and CDR2 YFSETQ. The germline V and J ends were trimmed by 5 bases and 2 bases, with 13 bases remaining between them. The CDR3 loop spans 14 amino acids.

CDR3 nucleotide sequence: TGCGCCAGCAGTGAGTCAGGGGGTAGTGGGATCACTGAAGCTTTCTTT. Its translation: CASSESGGSGITEAFF. The chain has TRBV10-2 and TRBJ1-1; possible D gene TRBD1, 6 bases. The CDR3 loop spans 16 amino acids. With 0 bases removed from V and 4 bases from J, the gap between germline ends came to 15 bases. Germline assignment: CDR1 WSHSY and CDR2 SAAADI.

The genes are TRBV12-3 or TRBV12-4 and TRBJ2-1, with D maybe TRBD2 (5 bases). This CDR3 has 13 amino acids. Deletions cut 3 bases from V and 5 bases from J, with 8 bases between. The CDR3, as DNA: TGTGCCAGCAGTTTGCGGGCCGACAATGAGCAGTTCTTC. Protein sequence: CASSLRADNEQFF.